A single sample is the source of the 29 T cell receptor beta chains below, sequenced in a study of cytomegalovirus exposure and HLA in healthy donors. With 60 Vbeta and 13 Jbeta primers, the PCR was carried out. This table comes from immunoSEQ multiplex PCR, and its TCRdb copy is limited to in-frame clones, with some not included. The data hold about 140,000 clones, with roughly four fifths observed a single time. Sequenced sample: PBMCs. These TCRs come from a woman in her forties or fifties in good health and CMV-seropositive.

This chain's CDR3 is CASIKSGQPNSPLHF. DNA for the CDR3: TGTGCCAGTATAAAATCGGGACAGCCAAATTCACCCCTCCACTTT. The chain has TRBV7-2 and TRBJ1-6; 7 bases line up with TRBD1. Germline assignment: CDR1 SGHTA and CDR2 FQGNSA. Unmatched junction bases numbered 12, after V lost 9 bases and J lost 7 bases. CDR3 size: 15 residues.

This chain connects TRBV7-2 to TRBJ2-3; D gene uncertain. The CDR3 has 15 amino acids. Trimming left V 2 bases short and J 1 base short, with 10 bases between. The germline gives CDR1 SGHTA, CDR2 FQGNSA. CDR3 loop: CASSLMLTGTDTQYF. The CDR3 coding sequence is TGTGCCAGCAGCTTAATGCTCACTGGCACAGATACGCAGTATTTT.

A word on this clone: One end of the junction is discordant with germline, which a read error may explain. The DNA for the CDR3 is TGTGCCAGCAGTTTAGCGGCCGCGCAGTATTTT. Amino acid sequence: CASSLAAAQYF. The rearrangement links TRBV7-9 to TRBJ2-3, with D perhaps TRBD2 (6 bases). Germline values: CDR1 SEHNR, CDR2 FQNEAQ (reference sequence). CDR3 size: 11 residues. Supplemented by reference TRBV7-9 and TRBJ2-3, the full variable domain reads DTGVSQNPRHKITKRGQNVTFRCDPISEHNRLYWYRQTLGQGPEFLTYFQNEAQLEKSRLLSDRFSAERPKGSFSTLEIQRTEQGDSAMYLCASSLAAAQYFGPGTRLTVL.

The chain couples TRBV10-1 to TRBJ2-7, with TRBD1 matching over 8 bases. Germline V gives CDR1 WNHNN, CDR2 SYGVQD (reference sequence). Trimming removed 11 bases from V and 4 bases from J; junction bases left unmatched: 10. The CDR3 totals 13 residues. Here the CDR3 DNA reads TGCGCCGGCGTGGGACAGGAGGGATACGAGCAGTACTTC. It specifies CAGVGQEGYEQYF.

This chain connects TRBV15 to TRBJ2-5, with 7 bases fitting TRBD2. Germline-derived CDR1 and CDR2 are LNHNV and YYDKDF (reference sequence). The length of the CDR3 is 14 residues. Trimming at V came to 1 base and at J to 5 bases, leaving 4 bases not matched to a gene. The CDR3: CATSRVGGVETQYF. DNA for the CDR3: TGTGCCACCAGCAGAGTGGGGGGGGTGGAGACCCAGTACTTC.

This rearrangement joins TRBV7-2 to TRBJ1-2; no reliable D call. Germline CDR1 reads SGHTA; CDR2 reads FQGNSA. CDR3 length: 13 residues. Trimming cost V 2 bases and J 0 bases, with 4 bases left between them. CDR3 in amino acids: CASSLNTNYGYTF. Here the CDR3 DNA reads TGTGCCAGCAGCTTAAACACTAACTATGGCTACACCTTC. The variable domain in full, with the rest retrieved from reference TRBV7-2 and TRBJ1-2, is GAGVSQSPSNKVTEKGKDVELRCDPISGHTALYWYRQSLGQGLEFLIYFQGNSAPDKSGLPSDRFSAERTGGSVSTLTIQRTQQEDSAVYLCASSLNTNYGYTFGSGTRLTVV.

The gene calls are TRBV28 and TRBJ2-2; the D gene is possibly TRBD1 (5 bases). Trimming pared 7 bases from V and 3 bases from J, leaving 12 bases between. This CDR3 contains 14 residues. Germline CDR1 MDHEN, CDR2 SYDVKM. The CDR3 sequence is CASIRGQDTGELFF. The CDR3 DNA is TGTGCCAGCATAAGGGGTCAGGACACCGGGGAGCTGTTTTTT.

The chain is built from TRBV19 and TRBJ2-5; 11 bases align to TRBD2. With V trimmed by 4 bases and J by 0 bases, 1 base remained unmatched. The CDR3 has 15 amino acids. Per the germline V gene, CDR1 is LNHDA and CDR2 is SQIVND (reference sequence). CDR3 amino acids: CASSKTSGNQETQYF. CDR3 DNA sequence: TGTGCCAGTAGTAAGACTAGCGGGAACCAAGAGACCCAGTACTTC. Variable domain in full (rest from reference TRBV19 and TRBJ2-5): DGGITQSPKYLFRKEGQNVTLSCEQNLNHDAMYWYRQDPGQGLRLIYYSQIVNDFQKGDIAEGYSVSREKKESFPLTVTSAQKNPTAFYLCASSKTSGNQETQYFGPGTRLLVL.

The V call is TRBV4-2, the J call TRBJ1-6; D is unclear. With 1 base removed from V and 7 bases from J, the gap between germline ends came to 11 bases. Germline V gene lookup returns CDR1 LGHNA and CDR2 YNFKEQ. The CDR3 is made up of 15 amino acids. The CDR3 spells CASSQAAAGNSPLHF. CDR3 DNA sequence: TGTGCCAGCAGCCAAGCCGCGGCGGGGAATTCACCCCTCCACTTT.

This clone appeared once. V usage is TRBV5-4 and J usage is TRBJ2-3; TRBD1 matches at 7 bases. The CDR3 spans 15 residues. Germline V CDR1 and CDR2: SGHNT, YYREEE (reference sequence). With 4 bases clipped from V and 0 bases from J, the junction kept 5 bases outside the gene matches. The CDR3 coding sequence is TGTGCCAGCAGCCACGACAGGGATAGCACAGATACGCAGTATTTT. It specifies CASSHDRDSTDTQYF.

This clone has only one observation. The V and J genes are TRBV6-6 and TRBJ1-1, with a tentative D call TRBD1 (6 bases). This CDR3 spans 13 amino acids. The germline gives CDR1 MNHNY, CDR2 SVGAGI (reference sequence). Between the trimmed V and J ends, which lost 4 bases and 0 bases, there was a span of 6 bases. The CDR3, as DNA: TGTGCCAGCAGTTGGACAGTGAACACTGAAGCTTTCTTT. Residues: CASSWTVNTEAFF.

This clone was seen only once. The V call is TRBV11-2, the J call TRBJ1-1; D may be TRBD1 (5 bases). V lost 4 bases to trimming and J lost 6 bases, with 18 bases between them. CDR3 size: 15 residues. Germline values: CDR1 SGHAT, CDR2 FQNNGV. DNA of the CDR3: TGTGCCAGCAGCTCCTTTACAGGATCAAGTGCTGAAGCTTTCTTT. Protein sequence: CASSSFTGSSAEAFF.

This chain connects TRBV15 to TRBJ1-1; perhaps TRBD1 as D (6 bases). Germline assignment: CDR1 LNHNV and CDR2 YYDKDF (reference sequence). V was trimmed by 5 bases and J by 1 base, leaving 14 bases between them. The CDR3 runs 15 residues. In DNA, the CDR3 is TGTGCCACCAGCGCGGAAGGGGGATCGAACACTGAAGCTTTCTTT. Its protein product is CATSAEGGSNTEAFF.

The chain uses TRBV7-9 and TRBJ2-5; D remains ambiguous. This CDR3 is 14 amino acids long. CDR1 and CDR2 from the germline V gene are SEHNR and FQNEAQ (reference sequence). V gave up 2 bases and J gave up 0 bases, with 7 bases separating them. The CDR3, as DNA: TGTGCCAGCAGCTTAAGAGCGAACCAAGAGACCCAGTACTTC. Its protein product is CASSLRANQETQYF. The full variable domain, rest sourced from reference TRBV7-9 and TRBJ2-5, is DTGVSQNPRHKITKRGQNVTFRCDPISEHNRLYWYRQTLGQGPEFLTYFQNEAQLEKSRLLSDRFSAERPKGSFSTLEIQRTEQGDSAMYLCASSLRANQETQYFGPGTRLLVL.

The J gene is TRBJ1-4, the V gene TRBV5-4; 8 nucleotides match TRBD1. Germline assignment: CDR1 SGHNT and CDR2 YYREEE (reference sequence). V dropped 4 bases and J dropped 8; count of bases not matched to a gene: 7. This CDR3 comprises 14 residues. CDR3 region: CASSRQGAEEKLFF. CDR3 sequence (DNA): TGTGCCAGCAGCCGCCAGGGGGCTGAAGAAAAACTGTTTTTT.

The V and J genes are TRBV2 and TRBJ2-5, with TRBD2 matching over 8 bases. Germline V gives CDR1 SNHLY, CDR2 FYNNEI. The CDR3 totals 13 residues. The V gene end was trimmed by 6 bases and the J gene end by 3 bases; junction bases not matched to a gene: 3. CDR3 sequence reads: CASRAGGEETQYF. The CDR3 region has the DNA TGTGCCAGCAGGGCGGGGGGTGAAGAGACCCAGTACTTC.

This sequence joins TRBV29-1 and TRBJ2-7, with a tentative D call TRBD1 (5 bases). Trimming left V 3 bases short and J 7 bases short, with 13 bases between. Germline V CDR1 and CDR2: SQVTM, ANQGSEA. The CDR3 runs to 12 residues. Here the CDR3 DNA reads TGCAGCGTTGATGTAGTGCAGGGTGAGCAGTACTTC. It codes for CSVDVVQGEQYF.

The gene calls are TRBV11-3 and TRBJ2-3; 7 bases line up with TRBD1. The V gene end was trimmed by 4 bases and the J gene end by 4 bases; junction bases not matched to a gene: 2. Germline loops: CDR1 SGHNT, CDR2 YENEEA. The CDR3 loop spans 13 amino acids. CDR3 amino acids: CASSSGTADTQYF. DNA of the CDR3: TGTGCCAGCAGCTCCGGGACAGCAGATACGCAGTATTTT.

Only one count was recorded for this clone. The J gene is TRBJ2-3, the V gene TRBV19, with 10 bases matching TRBD2. The CDR3 is 15 residues long. The germline gives CDR1 LNHDA, CDR2 SQIVND (reference sequence). Trimming cost V 5 bases and J 4 bases; bases outside gene matches: 6. CDR3 protein: CASSLSGGAPDTQYF. The CDR3 coding sequence is TGTGCCAGTAGTCTCAGCGGGGGGGCCCCAGATACGCAGTATTTT.

This clone has just a few counts. The V call is TRBV5-4, the J call TRBJ2-7; 7 positions agree with TRBD1. The CDR3 contains 15 residues. From germline, CDR1 is SGHNT and CDR2 YYREEE (reference sequence). V trimming: 4 bases; J trimming: 1 base; junction bases outside the gene matches: 8. Written as DNA, the CDR3 is TGTGCCAGCAGCGCCACGACAGGGTTTTCCTACGAGCAGTACTTC. This encodes CASSATTGFSYEQYF. The entire variable domain, with the rest obtained from reference TRBV5-4 and TRBJ2-7, is as follows: ETGVTQSPTHLIKTRGQQVTLRCSSQSGHNTVSWYQQALGQGPQFIFQYYREEENGRGNFPPRFSGLQFPNYSSELNVNALELDDSALYLCASSATTGFSYEQYFGPGTRLTVT.

The V and J genes are TRBV7-2 and TRBJ2-3; maybe TRBD2 (6 bases). The CDR3 runs to 14 residues. Germline CDR1 and CDR2: SGHTA and FQGNSA. V lost 8 bases, J lost 4 bases, and 16 bases lay in between. The CDR3 DNA reads as TGTGCCAGCTCCTCTGGGGGGATCGCAGATACGCAGTATTTT. Translating gives CASSSGGIADTQYF.

This clone has more than one count but fewer than ten. The V and J genes are TRBV6-1 and TRBJ2-2, with D possibly matching TRBD2 (5 bases). The V and J ends lost 6 bases and 2 bases respectively, with 10 bases between them. The CDR3 has 14 amino acids. From germline, CDR1 is MNHNS and CDR2 SASEGT. CDR3 residues: CASRRELNTGELFF. DNA for the CDR3: TGTGCCAGCAGACGGGAACTAAACACCGGGGAGCTGTTTTTT.

V gene TRBV7-2 combines with J gene TRBJ1-2; D gene ambiguous. CDR3 length: 17 amino acids. With 5 bases removed from V and 4 bases from J, the gap between germline ends came to 23 bases. The germline CDR1 and CDR2 sequences are SGHTA and FQGNSA. The CDR3 DNA sequence: TGTGCCAGCAGCGCCCGCAGGCGAGTTTACTTTTCCTATGGCTACACCTTC. Translation: CASSARRRVYFSYGYTF.

The gene calls are TRBV5-1 and TRBJ2-2, with TRBD1 matching 11 bases. The V gene end was trimmed by 4 bases and the J gene end by 4 bases; junction bases not matched to a gene: 3. The CDR3 loop spans 15 amino acids. Germline CDR1 SGHRS, CDR2 YFSETQ. The CDR3 region has the DNA TGCGCCAGCAGCGGGGGACAGGGGGGCACCGGGGAGCTGTTTTTT. Its protein is CASSGGQGGTGELFF.

This clone was seen more than once but under ten times. This chain links TRBV28 with TRBJ1-2; TRBD1 agrees at 8 bases. The germline V gene has CDR1 MDHEN and CDR2 SYDVKM. Germline trimming cut 7 bases from V and 6 bases from J; bases unmatched to any gene: 13. This CDR3 is built from 15 residues. The DNA of the CDR3 is TGTGCCAGCAACCTCCCCCAGGACAGGGTCCATGGCTACACCTTC. This translates into CASNLPQDRVHGYTF.

V gene TRBV6-6 combines with J gene TRBJ1-1; D is perhaps TRBD1 (6 bases). The CDR3 is made up of 12 amino acids. V lost 0 bases, J lost 9 bases, and 8 bases lay in between. Per the germline V gene, CDR1 is MNHNY and CDR2 is SVGAGI (reference sequence). The CDR3 DNA is TGTGCCAGCAGTTACTCGACAGGCCAAGCTTTCTTT. Translated, it gives CASSYSTGQAFF.

This clone was observed once. V and J are TRBV7-9 and TRBJ1-1; 8 nucleotides align to TRBD1. The CDR3 sequence is 14 residues long. V lost 6 bases, J lost 3 bases, and 6 bases stayed unmatched. Germline CDR1 SEHNR, CDR2 FQNEAQ (reference sequence). The CDR3 coding sequence is TGTGCCAGCAGGGGAGGGACAGGACACACTGAAGCTTTCTTT. Protein product: CASRGGTGHTEAFF.

This sequence joins TRBV7-8 and TRBJ1-4, with D hard to call. This CDR3 has 16 amino acids. Germline V gives CDR1 SGHVS, CDR2 FQNEAQ. Trimming stripped 5 bases from V and 0 bases from J, with 13 bases between. CDR3 DNA sequence: TGTGCCAGCAGCCGATCACGGTTTGCAACTAATGAAAAACTGTTTTTT. Amino acids: CASSRSRFATNEKLFF.

The chain links TRBV5-1 to TRBJ1-2, with D possibly being TRBD1 (6 bases). Germline assignment: CDR1 SGHRS and CDR2 YFSETQ. This CDR3 spans 14 amino acids. V was cut by 7 bases and J by 0 bases, with 13 bases left in between. As DNA, the CDR3 is TGCGCCAGCGGGGCTGGGGGCGCTAACTATGGCTACACCTTC. Translated, it gives CASGAGGANYGYTF.